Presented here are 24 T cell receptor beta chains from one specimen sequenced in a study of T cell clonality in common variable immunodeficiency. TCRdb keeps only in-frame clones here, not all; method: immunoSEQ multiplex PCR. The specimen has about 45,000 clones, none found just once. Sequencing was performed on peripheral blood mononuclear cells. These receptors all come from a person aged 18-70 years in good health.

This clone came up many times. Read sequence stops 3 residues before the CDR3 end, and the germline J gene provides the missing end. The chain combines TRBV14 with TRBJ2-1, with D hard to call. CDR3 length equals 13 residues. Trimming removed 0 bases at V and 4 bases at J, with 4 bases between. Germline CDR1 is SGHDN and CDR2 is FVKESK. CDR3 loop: CASSQDIYNEQFF. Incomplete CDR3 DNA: TGTGCCAGCAGCCAAGACATTTACAATGAG.

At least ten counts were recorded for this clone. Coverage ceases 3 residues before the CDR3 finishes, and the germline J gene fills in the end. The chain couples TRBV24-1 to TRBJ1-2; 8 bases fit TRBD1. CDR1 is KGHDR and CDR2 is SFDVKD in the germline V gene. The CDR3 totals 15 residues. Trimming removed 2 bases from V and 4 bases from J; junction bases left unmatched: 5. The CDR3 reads CATSDWTGIGYGYTF. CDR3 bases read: TGTGCCACCAGTGATTGGACAGGGATCGGCTATGGC.

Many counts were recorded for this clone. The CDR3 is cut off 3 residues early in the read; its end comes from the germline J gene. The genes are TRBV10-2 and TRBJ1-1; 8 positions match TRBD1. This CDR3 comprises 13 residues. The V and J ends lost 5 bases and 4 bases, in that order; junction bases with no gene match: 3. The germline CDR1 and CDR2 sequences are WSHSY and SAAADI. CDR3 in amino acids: CASSPTGATEAFF. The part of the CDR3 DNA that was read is TGCGCCAGCAGTCCGACAGGGGCCACTGAA.

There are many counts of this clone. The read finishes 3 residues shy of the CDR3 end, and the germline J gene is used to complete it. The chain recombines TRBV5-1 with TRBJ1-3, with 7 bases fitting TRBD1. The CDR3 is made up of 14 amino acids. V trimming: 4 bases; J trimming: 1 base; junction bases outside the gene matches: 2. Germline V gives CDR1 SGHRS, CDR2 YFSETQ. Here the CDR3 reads CASSRQGSGNTIYF. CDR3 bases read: TGCGCCAGCAGCCGACAGGGATCTGGAAACACC. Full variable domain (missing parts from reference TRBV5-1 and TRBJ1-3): KAGVTQTPRYLIKTRGQQVTLSCSPISGHRSVSWYQQTPGQGLQFLFEYFSETQRNKGNFPGRFSGRQFSNSRSEMNVSTLELGDSALYLCASSRQGSGNTIYFGEGSWLTVV.

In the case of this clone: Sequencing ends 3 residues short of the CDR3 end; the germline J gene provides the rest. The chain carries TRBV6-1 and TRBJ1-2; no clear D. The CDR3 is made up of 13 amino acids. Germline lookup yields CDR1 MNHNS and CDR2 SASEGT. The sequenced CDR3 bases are TGTGCCAGCAGTGAATTCGTCACAGATACC. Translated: CASSEFVTDT. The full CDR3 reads CASSEFVTDTYTF.

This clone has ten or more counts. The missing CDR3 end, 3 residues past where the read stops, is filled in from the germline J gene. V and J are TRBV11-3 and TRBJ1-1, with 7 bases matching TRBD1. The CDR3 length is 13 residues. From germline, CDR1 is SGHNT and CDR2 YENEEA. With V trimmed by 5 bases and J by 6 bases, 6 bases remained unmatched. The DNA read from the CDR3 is TGTGCCAGCAGCACACCAGGGGGATCTGAA. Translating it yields CASSTPGGSE. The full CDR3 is CASSTPGGSEAFF.

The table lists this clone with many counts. The sequenced CDR3 bases are TGTGCCAGCAGCTCCGACAGGGAGATAAACATT. Protein product: CASSSDREINI. The full CDR3 reads CASSSDREINIQYF. The chain couples TRBV6-2 or TRBV6-3 to TRBJ2-4; the match to TRBD1 covers 7 bases. The sequenced fragment ends 3 residues before the CDR3 boundary, so the rest is inferred from the germline J gene. The CDR3 runs 14 residues. Germline CDR1 and CDR2: MNHEY and SVGEGT. V was clipped by 6 bases and J by 6 bases; unmatched bases: 8.

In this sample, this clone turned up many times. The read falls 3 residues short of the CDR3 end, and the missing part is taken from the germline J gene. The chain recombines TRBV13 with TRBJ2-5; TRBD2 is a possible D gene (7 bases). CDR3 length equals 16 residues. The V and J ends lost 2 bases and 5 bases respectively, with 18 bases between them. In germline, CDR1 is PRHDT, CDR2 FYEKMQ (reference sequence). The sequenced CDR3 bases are TGTGCCAGCAGCTTAAGTGCGCTGGGGGGGCACGAGACC. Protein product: CASSLSALGGHET. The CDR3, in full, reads CASSLSALGGHETQYF.

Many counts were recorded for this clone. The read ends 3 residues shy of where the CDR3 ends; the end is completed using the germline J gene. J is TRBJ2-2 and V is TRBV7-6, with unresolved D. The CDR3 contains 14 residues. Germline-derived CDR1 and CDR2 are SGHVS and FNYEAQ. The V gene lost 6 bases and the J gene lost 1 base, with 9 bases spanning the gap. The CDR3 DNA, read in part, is TGTGCCAGCAGTCCAGCGAGGAACACCGGGGAG. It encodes CASSPARNTGE. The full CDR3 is CASSPARNTGELFF.

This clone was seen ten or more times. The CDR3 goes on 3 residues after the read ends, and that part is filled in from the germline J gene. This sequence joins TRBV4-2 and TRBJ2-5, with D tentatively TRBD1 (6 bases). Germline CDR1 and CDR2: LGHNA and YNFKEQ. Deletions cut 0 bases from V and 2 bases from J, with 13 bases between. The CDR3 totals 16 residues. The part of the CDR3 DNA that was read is TGTGCCAGCAGCCAAGACCGTCGGACAGTACAAGAGACC. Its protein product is CASSQDRRTVQET. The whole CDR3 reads CASSQDRRTVQETQYF.

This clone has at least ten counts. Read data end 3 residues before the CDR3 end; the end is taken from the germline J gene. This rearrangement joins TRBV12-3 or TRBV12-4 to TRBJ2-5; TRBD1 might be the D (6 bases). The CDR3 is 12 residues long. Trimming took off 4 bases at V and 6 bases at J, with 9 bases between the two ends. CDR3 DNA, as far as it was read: TGTGCCAGCAGTTACAGGGAGCAGACC. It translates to CASSYREQT. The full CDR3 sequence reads CASSYREQTQYF.

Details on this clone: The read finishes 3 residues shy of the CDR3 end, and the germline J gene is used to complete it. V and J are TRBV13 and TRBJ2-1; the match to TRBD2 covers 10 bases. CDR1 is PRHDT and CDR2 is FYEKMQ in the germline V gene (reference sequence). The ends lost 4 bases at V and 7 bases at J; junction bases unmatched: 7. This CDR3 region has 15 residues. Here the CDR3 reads CASSSVAGGGNEQFF. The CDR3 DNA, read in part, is TGTGCCAGCAGCTCCGTAGCGGGAGGTGGGAATGAG.

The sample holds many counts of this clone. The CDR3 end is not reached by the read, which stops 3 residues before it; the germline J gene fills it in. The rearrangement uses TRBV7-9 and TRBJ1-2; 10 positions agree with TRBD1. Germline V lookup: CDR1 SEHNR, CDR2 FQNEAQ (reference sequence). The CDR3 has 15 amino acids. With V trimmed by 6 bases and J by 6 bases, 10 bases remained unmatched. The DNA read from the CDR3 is TGTGCCAGCAGTGGTTTCCTCGACAGGGGGCATGGC. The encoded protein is CASSGFLDRGHG. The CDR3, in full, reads CASSGFLDRGHGYTF.

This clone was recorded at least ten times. The covered CDR3 bases are TGTGCCAGCACCATGACTAGCGGGGGAAAGACC. The encoded protein is CASTMTSGGKT. The CDR3 in full is CASTMTSGGKTQYF. The V gene is TRBV5-6, the J gene TRBJ2-5; TRBD2 agrees at 12 bases. The read ends 3 residues shy of where the CDR3 ends; the end is completed using the germline J gene. CDR3 length equals 14 residues. With 6 bases clipped from V and 6 bases from J, the junction kept 6 bases outside the gene matches. Germline-derived CDR1 and CDR2 are SGHDT and YYEEEE.

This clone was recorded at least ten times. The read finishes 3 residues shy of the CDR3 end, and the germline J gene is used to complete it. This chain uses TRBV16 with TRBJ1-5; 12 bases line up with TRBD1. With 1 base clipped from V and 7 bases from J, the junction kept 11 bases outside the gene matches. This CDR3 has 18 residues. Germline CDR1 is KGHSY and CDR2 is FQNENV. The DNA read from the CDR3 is TGTGCCAGCAGCCAATTCGGGACAGGGGGCTCGGACGGACAGCCC. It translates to CASSQFGTGGSDGQP. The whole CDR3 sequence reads CASSQFGTGGSDGQPQHF.

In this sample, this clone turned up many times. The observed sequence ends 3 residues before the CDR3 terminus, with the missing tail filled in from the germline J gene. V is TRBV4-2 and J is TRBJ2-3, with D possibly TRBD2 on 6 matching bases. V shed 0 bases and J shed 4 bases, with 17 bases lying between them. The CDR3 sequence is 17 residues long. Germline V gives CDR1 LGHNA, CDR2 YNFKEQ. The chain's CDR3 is CASSQDKSSDYPDTQYF. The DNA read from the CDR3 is TGTGCCAGCAGCCAAGATAAATCCTCGGACTATCCAGATACG.

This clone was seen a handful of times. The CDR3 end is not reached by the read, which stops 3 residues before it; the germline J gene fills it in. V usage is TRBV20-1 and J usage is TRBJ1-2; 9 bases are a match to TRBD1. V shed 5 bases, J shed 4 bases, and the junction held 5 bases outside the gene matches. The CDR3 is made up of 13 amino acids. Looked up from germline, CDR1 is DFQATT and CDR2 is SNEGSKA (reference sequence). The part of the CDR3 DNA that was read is TGCAGTGCTCAGGACAGGGGATCCTATGGC. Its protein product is CSAQDRGSYG. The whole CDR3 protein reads CSAQDRGSYGYTF.

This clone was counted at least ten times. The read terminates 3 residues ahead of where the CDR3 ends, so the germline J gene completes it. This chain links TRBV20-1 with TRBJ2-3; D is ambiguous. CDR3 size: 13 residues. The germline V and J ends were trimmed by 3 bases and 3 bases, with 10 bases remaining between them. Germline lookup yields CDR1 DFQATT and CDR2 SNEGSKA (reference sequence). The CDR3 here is CSARMTRTDTQYF. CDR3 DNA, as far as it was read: TGCAGTGCTAGGATGACCAGGACAGATACG.

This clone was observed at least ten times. The covered CDR3 bases are TGTGCCAGCAGTCGAGAGGGGTTGGGCGGC. It yields the protein CASSREGLGG. The whole CDR3 protein is CASSREGLGGYTF. The J gene is TRBJ1-2, the V gene TRBV12-3 or TRBV12-4, with a tentative D call TRBD1 (5 bases). The sequenced fragment ends 3 residues before the CDR3 boundary, so the rest is inferred from the germline J gene. CDR3 size: 13 residues.

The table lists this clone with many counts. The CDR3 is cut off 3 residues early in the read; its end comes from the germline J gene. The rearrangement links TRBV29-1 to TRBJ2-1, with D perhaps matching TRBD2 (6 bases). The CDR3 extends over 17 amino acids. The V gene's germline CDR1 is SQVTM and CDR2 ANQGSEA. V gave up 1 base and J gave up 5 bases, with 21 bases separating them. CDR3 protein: CSVEGSGRSSVHNEQFF. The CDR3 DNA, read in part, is TGCAGCGTTGAAGGATCTGGGCGGTCTAGCGTCCACAATGAG.

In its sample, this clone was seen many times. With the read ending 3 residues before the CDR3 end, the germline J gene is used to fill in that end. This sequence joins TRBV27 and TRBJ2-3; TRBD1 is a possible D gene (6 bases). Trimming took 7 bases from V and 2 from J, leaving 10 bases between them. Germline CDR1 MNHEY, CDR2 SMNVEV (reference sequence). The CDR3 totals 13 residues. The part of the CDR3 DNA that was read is TGTGCCAGCACAGGGGTTTCCACAGATACG. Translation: CASTGVSTDT. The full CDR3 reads CASTGVSTDTQYF.

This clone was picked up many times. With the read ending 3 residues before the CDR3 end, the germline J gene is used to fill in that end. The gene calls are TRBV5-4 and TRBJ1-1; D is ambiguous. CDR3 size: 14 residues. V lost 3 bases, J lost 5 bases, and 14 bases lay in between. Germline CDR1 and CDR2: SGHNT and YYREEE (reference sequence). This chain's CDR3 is CASSSDPAGTEAFF. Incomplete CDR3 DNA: TGTGCCAGCAGCTCCGACCCAGCGGGGACTGAA.

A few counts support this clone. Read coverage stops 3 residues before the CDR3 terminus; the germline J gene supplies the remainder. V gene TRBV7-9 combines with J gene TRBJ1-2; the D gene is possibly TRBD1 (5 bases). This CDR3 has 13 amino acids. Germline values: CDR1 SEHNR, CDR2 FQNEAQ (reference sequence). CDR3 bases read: TGTGCCAGCAGCCCCTCCGACAGAAAAGGC. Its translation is CASSPSDRKG. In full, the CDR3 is CASSPSDRKGYTF. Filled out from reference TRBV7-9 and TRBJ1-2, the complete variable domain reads DTGVSQNPRHKITKRGQNVTFRCDPISEHNRLYWYRQTLGQGPEFLTYFQNEAQLEKSRLLSDRFSAERPKGSFSTLEIQRTEQGDSAMYLCASSPSDRKGYTFGSGTRLTVV.

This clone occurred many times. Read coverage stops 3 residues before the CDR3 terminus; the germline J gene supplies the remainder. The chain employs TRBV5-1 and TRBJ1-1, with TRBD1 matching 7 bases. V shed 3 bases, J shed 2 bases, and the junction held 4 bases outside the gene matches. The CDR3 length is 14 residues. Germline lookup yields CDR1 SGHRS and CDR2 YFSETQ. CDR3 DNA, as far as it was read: TGCGCCAGCAGCTCCGGGACAGCCAACACTGAA. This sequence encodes CASSSGTANTE. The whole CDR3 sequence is CASSSGTANTEAFF.